This T cell receptor beta chain was sequenced in a study of blood T cell repertoires in COVID-19. Background on the study: COVID-19 samples from acute and convalescent phases originated in the United States, Italy and Spain. In each case, the material was cDNA or gDNA derived from T cells, B-cell-depleted T cells, or PBMCs.

V was pared by 6 bases and J by 9 bases, with 8 bases between. Germline assignment: CDR1 MNHEY and CDR2 SVGAGI. The CDR3 spans 10 residues. Assay: immunoSEQ multiplex PCR; the TCRdb copy retains only in-frame clones and omits some. Found here are about 190,000 clones, around 85% of them singletons; the top ten hold about 1.1%. The source is a man aged 30 to 45 with acute or convalescent COVID-19. The chain is built from TRBV6-5 and TRBJ1-1, with D possibly TRBD1 on 5 matching bases. The sample taken for sequencing was peripheral blood. This CDR3 is CASRTVQAFF. CDR3 nucleotides: TGTGCCAGCAGGACAGTGCAAGCTTTCTTT.